This T cell receptor (beta chain) was retrieved from a study of shared clonotypes between healthy human individuals. Repertoires were generated with immunoSEQ multiplex PCR, while TCRdb's copy carries only in-frame clones and drops some. The table has roughly 2.2 million clones, 85% to 95% seen once. CDR3 length: 14 residues. V lost 7 bases to trimming and J lost 0 bases, with 10 bases between them. CDR1 and CDR2 from the germline V gene are LNHDA and SQIVND (reference sequence). Only one count was recorded for this clone. This clonotype was obtained from a man younger than 35 in good health. Some clones in this sample may be carry-over from other donors' samples. What was sequenced was naive CD4+ T cells from PBMCs. Subset of the sample: CD45RA+ positively selected. V is TRBV19 and J is TRBJ1-5, with D tentatively TRBD1 (6 bases). CDR3 nucleotides: TGTGCCAGTACAGGGGATGGTAGCAATCAGCCCCAGCATTTT. Its translation: CASTGDGSNQPQHF. The full variable domain, rest sourced from reference TRBV19 and TRBJ1-5, is DGGITQSPKYLFRKEGQNVTLSCEQNLNHDAMYWYRQDPGQGLRLIYYSQIVNDFQKGDIAEGYSVSREKKESFPLTVTSAQKNPTAFYLCASTGDGSNQPQHFGDGTRLSIL.